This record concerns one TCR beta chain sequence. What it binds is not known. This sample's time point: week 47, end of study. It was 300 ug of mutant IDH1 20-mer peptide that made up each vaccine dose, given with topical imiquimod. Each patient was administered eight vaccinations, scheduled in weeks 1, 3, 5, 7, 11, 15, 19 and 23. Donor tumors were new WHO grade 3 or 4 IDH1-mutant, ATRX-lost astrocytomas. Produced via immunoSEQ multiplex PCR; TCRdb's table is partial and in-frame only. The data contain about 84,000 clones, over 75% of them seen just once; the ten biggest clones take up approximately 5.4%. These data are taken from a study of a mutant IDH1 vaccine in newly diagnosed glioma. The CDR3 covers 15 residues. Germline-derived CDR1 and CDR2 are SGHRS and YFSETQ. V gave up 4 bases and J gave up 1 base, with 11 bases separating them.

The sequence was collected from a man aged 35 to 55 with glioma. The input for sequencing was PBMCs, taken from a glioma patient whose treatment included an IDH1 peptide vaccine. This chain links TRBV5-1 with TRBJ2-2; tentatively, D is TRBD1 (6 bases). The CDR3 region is CASSPDRKNTGELFF. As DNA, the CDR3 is TGCGCCAGCAGCCCCGACAGGAAGAACACCGGGGAGCTGTTTTTT.